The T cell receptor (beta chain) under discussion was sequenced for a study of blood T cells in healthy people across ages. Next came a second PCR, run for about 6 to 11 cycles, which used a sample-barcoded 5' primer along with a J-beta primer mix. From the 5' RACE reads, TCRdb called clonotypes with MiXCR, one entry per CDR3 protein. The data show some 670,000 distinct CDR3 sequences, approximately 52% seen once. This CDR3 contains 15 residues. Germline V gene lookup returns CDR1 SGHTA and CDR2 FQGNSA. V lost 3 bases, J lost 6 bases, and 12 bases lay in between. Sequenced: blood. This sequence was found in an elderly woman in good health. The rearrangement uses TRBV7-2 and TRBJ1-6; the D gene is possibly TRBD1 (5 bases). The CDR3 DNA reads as TGTGCCAGCAGCTTTGTTGGGGGTCCTAATTCACCCCTCCACTTT. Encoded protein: CASSFVGGPNSPLHF.